The rows below give T cell receptor beta chains drawn from one sample of a study of T cell changes during pregnancy in multiple sclerosis. Repertoires were generated with immunoSEQ multiplex PCR, while TCRdb's copy carries only in-frame clones and drops some. The sample includes tens of thousands of clones, more than 75% of them seen just once. Sequenced material: peripheral blood, taken in the third trimester of pregnancy. The receptor set was obtained from a female donor in good health, enrolled as a control in a pregnancy study. Both conserved end residues are part of each CDR3. Fields, in order: V gene, J gene, CDR3 protein.

V: TRBV10-2
J: TRBJ1-3
CDR3: CASSESRTGGFGNTIYF

V: TRBV4-2
J: TRBJ1-6
CDR3: CASSPRTDLYSYNSPLHF

V: TRBV9
J: TRBJ2-1
CDR3: CASSVTRGDGEQFF

V: TRBV5-4
J: TRBJ2-5
CDR3: CASSLGLAGGNQETQYF

V: TRBV6-5
J: TRBJ1-3
CDR3: CASSYVQGNTIYF

V: TRBV6-1
J: TRBJ1-4
CDR3: CASSEAGVSTNEKLFF

V: TRBV12-5
J: TRBJ1-2
CDR3: CASGLVLRGGGGYTF

V: TRBV30
J: TRBJ1-5
CDR3: CAWSVPVVGNQPQHF

V: TRBV6-5
J: TRBJ1-3
CDR3: CASSGDRGLGNTIYF

V: TRBV11-2
J: TRBJ2-3
CDR3: CASSLDRLTDTQYF

V: TRBV13
J: TRBJ2-7
CDR3: CASSAVGGGYEQYF

V: TRBV23-1
J: TRBJ2-1
CDR3: CASRILLERNEQFF

V: TRBV9
J: TRBJ2-5
CDR3: CASSVAGKYQETQYF

V: TRBV2
J: TRBJ2-5
CDR3: CASSPPNTGQETQYF

V: TRBV9
J: TRBJ2-2
CDR3: CASSPRGGNTGELFF

V: TRBV11-2
J: TRBJ1-5
CDR3: CASSLGQFNQPQHF

V: TRBV28
J: TRBJ2-4
CDR3: CASSPDRAAKNIQYF

V: TRBV18
J: TRBJ2-3
CDR3: CASSRTSGGARDTQYF

V: TRBV29-1
J: TRBJ1-2
CDR3: CSVVSLYGYTF

V: TRBV27
J: TRBJ2-1
CDR3: CASSFSVSSNEQFF

V: TRBV6-6
J: TRBJ1-6
CDR3: CATARTVNSPLHF